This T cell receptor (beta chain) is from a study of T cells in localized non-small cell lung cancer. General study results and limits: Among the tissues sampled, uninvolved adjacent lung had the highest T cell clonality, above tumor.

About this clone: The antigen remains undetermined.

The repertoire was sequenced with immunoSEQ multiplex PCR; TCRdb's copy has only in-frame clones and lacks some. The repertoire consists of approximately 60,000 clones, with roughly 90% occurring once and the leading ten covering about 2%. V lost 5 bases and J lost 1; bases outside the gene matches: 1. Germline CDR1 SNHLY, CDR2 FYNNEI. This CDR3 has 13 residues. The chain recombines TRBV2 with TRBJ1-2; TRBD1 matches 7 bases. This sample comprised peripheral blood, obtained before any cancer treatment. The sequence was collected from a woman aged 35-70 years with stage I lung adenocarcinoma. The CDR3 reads CASSRDSNYGYTF. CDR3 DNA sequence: TGTGCCAGCAGTAGGGACAGTAACTATGGCTACACCTTC.